This TCR beta chain derives from a study of OX40 agonist ivuxolimab in advanced cancers. Whole-study context: Dose-escalation cases comprised hepatocellular carcinoma, melanoma, renal cell or head and neck cancer.

Excluded were patients having autoimmune disease history or systemic immunosuppression. Germline CDR1 MNHNS, CDR2 SASEGT. The J segment lost 7 bases and the V segment lost 3 bases, leaving 2 bases of the junction unmatched. This CDR3 contains 13 residues. Here immunoSEQ multiplex PCR was the method, and the copy in TCRdb shows in-frame clones only, minus some. The profile shows 55,000 to 90,000 clones, approximately 80% of them singletons. The rearrangement links TRBV6-1 to TRBJ1-2; 10 nucleotides match TRBD1. The sequencing here drew on CD4+ or CD8+ T cells sorted from blood, taken in a trial of the OX40 agonist ivuxolimab. The sequence was obtained from an adult with an advanced solid tumor such as melanoma, head and neck, liver or kidney cancer. CDR3 protein: CASSETGGSGYTF. In DNA, the CDR3 is TGTGCCAGCAGTGAGACAGGGGGCTCTGGCTACACCTTC.